The present T cell receptor beta chain was sequenced within a study of technical replicates of blood from a handful of donors. Only in-frame clones appear in the TCRdb table, and some are missing; sequencing was by immunoSEQ multiplex PCR. The sample carries about 98,000 clones, 90% to 96% recorded once. V was clipped by 0 bases and J by 6 bases, with 12 bases between them. Germline CDR1 and CDR2: SEHNR and FQNEAQ (reference sequence). CDR3 size: 15 residues. The specimen was T cells isolated from PBMCs. The source of this sequence is a human donor in good health. V is TRBV7-9 and J is TRBJ2-1; D unresolved. The CDR3: CASSLAPSRLNEQFF. The CDR3 nucleotides are TGTGCCAGCAGCTTAGCGCCTAGTAGGCTCAATGAGCAGTTCTTC.